A single sample is the source of the 29 T cell receptor beta chains below, sequenced in a study of T cells in narcolepsy. Sequencing used immunoSEQ multiplex PCR; TCRdb keeps in-frame clones, though not all of them. This sample yields about 40,000 clones, of which about nine tenths are seen a single time; around 1.3% belongs to the top ten. The material sequenced was CD45RA- memory CD4+ T cells from PBMCs. These TCRs come from a human donor with narcolepsy.

This chain connects TRBV5-4 to TRBJ1-5; unclear D gene. Trimming removed 0 bases from V and 3 bases from J, with 7 bases in between. This CDR3 contains 14 residues. Germline CDR1 is SGHNT and CDR2 is YYREEE (reference sequence). The CDR3 loop is CASSLGGPNQPQHF. DNA of the CDR3: TGTGCCAGCAGCTTGGGTGGGCCCAATCAGCCCCAGCATTTT. Based on the CDR3 plus reference TRBV5-4 and TRBJ1-5, the full variable domain is ETGVTQSPTHLIKTRGQQVTLRCSSQSGHNTVSWYQQALGQGPQFIFQYYREEENGRGNFPPRFSGLQFPNYSSELNVNALELDDSALYLCASSLGGPNQPQHFGDGTRLSIL.

This chain uses TRBV5-1 with TRBJ2-3; the D is unclear. The length of the CDR3 is 12 residues. Deletions cut 7 bases from V and 1 base from J, with 7 bases between. Germline CDR1 SGHRS, CDR2 YFSETQ. The CDR3 nucleotides are TGCGCCAGCCGCATAGGCACAGATACGCAGTATTTT. Its translation is CASRIGTDTQYF.

The chain couples TRBV4-1 to TRBJ2-6; no clear D. Germline assignment: CDR1 MGHRA and CDR2 YSYEKL. There are 18 residues in the CDR3. Trimming pared 0 bases from V and 0 bases from J, leaving 12 bases between. The CDR3 spells CASSQDNRGSSGANVLTF. The CDR3 DNA is TGCGCCAGCAGCCAAGATAACAGAGGAAGCTCTGGGGCCAACGTCCTGACTTTC.

This clone has a handful of counts. The chain has TRBV12-5 and TRBJ1-4; TRBD1 might be the D (6 bases). The CDR3 sequence is 13 residues long. V shed 6 bases and J shed 7 bases, with 12 bases lying between them. Germline V gene data show CDR1 as LGHNT and CDR2 as FRNRAP. DNA of the CDR3: TGTGCTAGTGGAAGGGGGGAGGTTGAAAAACTGTTTTTT. This translates into CASGRGEVEKLFF.

The V call is TRBV4-2, the J call TRBJ2-3; weak D call: TRBD2 (5 bases). CDR3 size: 11 residues. Germline assignment: CDR1 LGHNA and CDR2 YNFKEQ. The V end lost 8 bases, the J end lost 6 bases, and 9 bases lay between the germline ends. The CDR3 protein is CASRREDTQYF. DNA for the CDR3: TGTGCCAGCCGAAGGGAGGATACGCAGTATTTT.

The chain carries TRBV2 and TRBJ2-7; D may be TRBD2 (6 bases). Germline-derived CDR1 and CDR2 are SNHLY and FYNNEI. CDR3 length equals 14 residues. V was shortened by 8 bases and J by 0 bases, with 14 bases between the two germline ends. The CDR3 sequence is CASGGTRSSYEQYF. Written as DNA, the CDR3 is TGTGCCAGCGGGGGGACCCGGAGCTCCTACGAGCAGTACTTC.

The rearrangement links TRBV6-5 to TRBJ1-6; a possible D gene is TRBD1 (6 bases). The ends were cut back, 5 bases at V and 8 bases at J, with 10 bases in the middle. Germline V gene data show CDR1 as MNHEY and CDR2 as SVGAGI. This CDR3 contains 13 residues. The CDR3 nucleotides read TGTGCCAGCAGTCGACAGGTCTATTCACCCCTCCACTTT. It translates to CASSRQVYSPLHF.

The CDR3 spells CAIRAPGRRTDTQYF. CDR3 coding DNA: TGTGCCATCAGGGCCCCGGGACGGCGCACAGATACGCAGTATTTT. The rearrangement links TRBV10-3 to TRBJ2-3; D is tentatively TRBD1 or TRBD2 (5 bases each). Germline-derived CDR1 and CDR2 are ENHRY and SYGVKD. V lost 6 bases to trimming and J lost 1 base, with 14 bases between them. The CDR3 has 15 residues.

The V gene is TRBV7-8, the J gene TRBJ1-1; D gene unclear. This CDR3 region has 13 residues. CDR1 SGHVS and CDR2 FQNEAQ come from the germline V gene. V lost 5 bases to trimming and J lost 11 bases, with 18 bases between them. DNA of the CDR3: TGTGCCAGCAGCCCCAGTAGTGCAGGACGGGCTTTCTTT. Amino acids: CASSPSSAGRAFF.

This chain's CDR3 is CASSLALGSGELFF. CDR3 nucleotides: TGTGCCAGCAGCTTAGCGCTAGGGTCCGGGGAGCTGTTTTTT. The chain recombines TRBV7-6 with TRBJ2-2; D not resolved. There are 14 residues in the CDR3. Per the germline V gene, CDR1 is SGHVS and CDR2 is FNYEAQ. Trimming left V 0 bases short and J 6 bases short, with 8 bases between.

The genes are TRBV5-1 and TRBJ2-1; D may be TRBD2 (5 bases). With 0 bases removed from V and 5 bases from J, the gap between germline ends came to 12 bases. The CDR3 contains 15 residues. Per germline, CDR1 SGHRS and CDR2 YFSETQ. The CDR3 protein is CASSLAPGIHNEQFF. Written as DNA, the CDR3 is TGCGCCAGCAGCTTGGCCCCCGGGATCCACAATGAGCAGTTCTTC.

This chain uses TRBV5-1 with TRBJ1-2; D uncertain. CDR1 is SGHRS, CDR2 YFSETQ, per germline. The V end lost 3 bases, the J end lost 4 bases, and 13 bases lay between the germline ends. The CDR3 has 14 residues. The CDR3, as DNA: TGCGCCAGCAGCTCTCGGGTCGATTCCTATGGCTACACCTTC. Its translation: CASSSRVDSYGYTF.

The chain recombines TRBV19 with TRBJ1-6; 7 bases are a match to TRBD1. Germline V CDR1 and CDR2: LNHDA, SQIVND (reference sequence). Trimming at V came to 7 bases and at J to 0 bases, leaving 12 bases not matched to a gene. This CDR3 comprises 18 residues. The CDR3 DNA sequence: TGTGCCAGTACCCCACAGGGACAGCCTGTCTCCTATAATTCACCCCTCCACTTT. Translated: CASTPQGQPVSYNSPLHF.

This chain links TRBV5-1 with TRBJ1-2; D is perhaps TRBD1 (5 bases). Trimming cost V 5 bases and J 6 bases, with 14 bases left between them. Germline V gene sequence: CDR1 SGHRS, CDR2 YFSETQ. The CDR3 spans 13 residues. The DNA for the CDR3 is TGCGCCAGCAGTGTGGGGGATAGGGATGGCTACACCTTC. Its translation is CASSVGDRDGYTF. Variable domain in full (rest from reference TRBV5-1 and TRBJ1-2): KAGVTQTPRYLIKTRGQQVTLSCSPISGHRSVSWYQQTPGQGLQFLFEYFSETQRNKGNFPGRFSGRQFSNSRSEMNVSTLELGDSALYLCASSVGDRDGYTFGSGTRLTVV.

This sequence joins TRBV7-8 and TRBJ2-5; either TRBD1 or TRBD2 may fit D (6 bases each). This CDR3 is built from 14 residues. Germline V gives CDR1 SGHVS, CDR2 FQNEAQ. Trimming stripped 5 bases from V and 5 bases from J, with 15 bases between. The CDR3 DNA follows: TGTGCCAGCAGCCTAATTGGGGGGCGGGAGACCCAGTACTTC. This gives the protein CASSLIGGRETQYF.

The chain recombines TRBV23-1 with TRBJ2-7, with 8 bases aligning to TRBD1. TRBV23-1 is treated as an ORF (open reading frame) with a function not yet certain. V trimming: 7 bases; J trimming: 3 bases; junction bases outside the gene matches: 8. The CDR3 is made up of 14 amino acids. The CDR3 sequence is CASTSGTGRYEQYF. CDR3 coding DNA: TGCGCCAGCACCTCCGGGACAGGACGCTACGAGCAGTACTTC.

The J gene is TRBJ2-5, the V gene TRBV30, with D perhaps matching TRBD2 (6 bases). V was pared by 4 bases and J by 1 base, with 10 bases between. Germline V gives CDR1 GTSNPN, CDR2 SVGIG (reference sequence). The CDR3 runs to 13 residues. The CDR3 sequence is CAWKVAAQETQYF. In DNA, the CDR3 is TGTGCCTGGAAGGTAGCGGCCCAAGAGACCCAGTACTTC.

The genes are TRBV27 and TRBJ1-4, with D perhaps matching TRBD1 (6 bases). The V end was cut by 5 bases, the J end by 5 bases, with 15 bases between. Per germline, CDR1 MNHEY and CDR2 SMNVEV (reference sequence). CDR3 length: 15 residues. The CDR3 coding sequence is TGTGCCAGCAGTCCCGCGGGGGCTTGGAATGAAAAACTGTTTTTT. It yields the protein CASSPAGAWNEKLFF.

V is TRBV6-4 and J is TRBJ1-1; the D gene is possibly TRBD1 (5 bases). Germline V CDR1 and CDR2: MRHNA, SNTAGT. This CDR3 is built from 12 residues. V was shortened by 1 base and J by 9 bases, with 9 bases between the two germline ends. The CDR3 DNA reads TGTGCCAGCAGTGACTTCCAGGGTAAAGCTTTCTTT. It specifies CASSDFQGKAFF.

This chain links TRBV5-4 with TRBJ2-6; tentative D call: TRBD1 (5 bases). Germline V gene sequence: CDR1 SGHNT, CDR2 YYREEE (reference sequence). This CDR3 has 15 amino acids. The V end lost 1 base, the J end lost 1 base, and 6 bases lay between the germline ends. The CDR3: CASSLQGSGANVLTF. CDR3 nucleotide sequence: TGTGCCAGCAGCTTGCAGGGTTCTGGGGCCAACGTCCTGACTTTC.

The gene calls are TRBV19 and TRBJ2-2; TRBD1 is a possible D gene (6 bases). In germline, CDR1 is LNHDA, CDR2 SQIVND (reference sequence). V was trimmed by 2 bases and J by 1 base, leaving 8 bases between them. The CDR3 runs 15 residues. The DNA of the CDR3 is TGTGCCAGTAGTATAAGAGGGGGGAACACCGGGGAGCTGTTTTTT. This translates into CASSIRGGNTGELFF. Combining the CDR3 with reference TRBV19 and TRBJ2-2 gives the whole variable domain DGGITQSPKYLFRKEGQNVTLSCEQNLNHDAMYWYRQDPGQGLRLIYYSQIVNDFQKGDIAEGYSVSREKKESFPLTVTSAQKNPTAFYLCASSIRGGNTGELFFGEGSRLTVL.

About this clone: Sequence at one end of the junction differs from germline and may be a read error. Here the CDR3 DNA reads TGTGCCAGCACCTTGGGGGTCGGGACTAGCGGGAGGGCCTACAATGAGCAGTTCTTC. Protein sequence: CASTLGVGTSGRAYNEQFF. The V gene is TRBV5-6, the J gene TRBJ2-1, with 16 bases lining up with TRBD2. CDR1 and CDR2 (germline): SGHDT, YYEEEE. The CDR3 consists of 19 residues.

This clone was counted once. This chain connects TRBV10-3 to TRBJ2-4, with D unclear. Germline loops: CDR1 ENHRY, CDR2 SYGVKD. CDR3 size: 15 residues. With 3 bases removed from V and 0 bases from J, the gap between germline ends came to 9 bases. This CDR3 reads CAISDGDLAKNIQYF. The CDR3 bases are TGTGCCATCAGTGATGGTGACTTAGCCAAAAACATTCAGTACTTC.

The CDR3, as DNA: TGCGCCAGCAGCCAAGCCGCCGCCTCGAGGGGGTTCCCAGATACGCAGTATTTT. Translated: CASSQAAASRGFPDTQYF. This chain connects TRBV4-3 to TRBJ2-3, with a possible D match to TRBD1 (6 bases). V lost 1 base and J 4 bases, leaving 21 bases between the germline ends. From germline, CDR1 is LGHNA and CDR2 YSLEER. This CDR3 comprises 18 residues.

The J gene is TRBJ2-7, the V gene TRBV7-9; D may be TRBD1 (6 bases). The CDR3 is 15 amino acids. Looked up from germline, CDR1 is SEHNR and CDR2 is FQNEAQ (reference sequence). V lost 1 base, J lost 0 bases, and 10 bases lay in between. The CDR3 protein is CASSLDRQDSYEQYF. CDR3 sequence (DNA): TGTGCCAGCAGCTTAGATAGACAGGACTCCTACGAGCAGTACTTC.

The V and J genes are TRBV6-1 and TRBJ1-1; the D is unclear. V lost 5 bases and J 6 bases, leaving 16 bases between the germline ends. Germline loops: CDR1 MNHNS, CDR2 SASEGT. The CDR3 consists of 14 residues. The chain's CDR3 is CASSREGVRAEAFF. CDR3 DNA sequence: TGTGCCAGCAGTAGGGAGGGAGTACGAGCTGAAGCTTTCTTT.

V is TRBV7-2 and J is TRBJ2-3; D unclear. With 5 bases removed from V and 7 bases from J, the gap between germline ends came to 16 bases. CDR3 length equals 14 residues. Germline loops: CDR1 SGHTA, CDR2 FQGNSA. For the CDR3, the DNA is TGTGCCAGCAGCCTAGAAGCTTTGGGGAATACGCAGTATTTT. Translation gives CASSLEALGNTQYF.

The chain is built from TRBV28 and TRBJ1-2; possible D gene TRBD1, 5 bases. The CDR3 is 15 residues long. Germline CDR1 is MDHEN and CDR2 is SYDVKM. V shed 4 bases and J shed 8 bases, with 20 bases lying between them. CDR3 DNA: TGTGCCAGCAGTTCAACTACTCGAGGGTGGGACGGCTACACCTTC. This sequence encodes CASSSTTRGWDGYTF.

The V gene is TRBV9, the J gene TRBJ2-2, with no clear D. The V gene's germline CDR1 is SGDLS and CDR2 YYNGEE. This CDR3 is 14 amino acids long. V was cut by 4 bases and J by 7 bases, with 14 bases left in between. The CDR3 sequence: CASSISGYGGELFF. CDR3 sequence (DNA): TGTGCCAGCAGCATATCCGGATATGGCGGGGAGCTGTTTTTT.